The source of this T cell receptor (beta chain) is a study of blood T cell repertoires in COVID-19. The protocol was immunoSEQ multiplex PCR, while the TCRdb copy is restricted to in-frame clones and leaves out a portion. The sample has 200,000 to 250,000 clones; 86% are singletons. V was clipped by 7 bases and J by 4 bases; unmatched bases: 3. Germline CDR1 is MDHEN and CDR2 is SYDVKM. This CDR3 has 14 amino acids. The rearrangement joins TRBV28 to TRBJ2-3; 12 bases line up with TRBD1. The TCR comes from a woman in her forties or fifties in a cohort exposed to, infected with or recovered from COVID-19 (not recorded which). Sequencing input: PBMCs or T cells enriched from blood (not recorded which). DNA for the CDR3: TGTGCCAGCAAGGGGACAGGGGGCGCAGATACGCAGTATTTT. Translating gives CASKGTGGADTQYF.